Listed here are 31 T cell receptor beta chains from one sample, sequenced in a study of beta chain features in type 1 diabetes. Isolated RNA was reverse transcribed in full, so expressed TCRB transcripts were sequenced. Assay used: immunoSEQ multiplex PCR; TCRdb lists only in-frame clones, some missing. The sample includes 15,000 to 19,000 clones, around 43% of them seen just once. Sequencing input: stem cell memory CD4+ T cells from blood. These receptors were obtained from a woman in her thirties or forties in good health.

V usage is TRBV19 and J usage is TRBJ1-5; D not resolved. The CDR3 contains 14 residues. V was pared by 10 bases and J by 2 bases, with 15 bases between. CDR1 and CDR2 (germline): LNHDA, SQIVND (reference sequence). CDR3 loop: CATNSGYGNQPQHF. CDR3 nucleotides: TGTGCCACTAACTCGGGGTATGGCAATCAGCCCCAGCATTTT.

The sample holds one count of this clone. The chain joins TRBV6-1 to TRBJ2-2; D unresolved. Germline CDR1 reads MNHNS; CDR2 reads SASEGT. The CDR3 contains 13 residues. The germline V and J ends were trimmed by 2 bases and 7 bases, with 8 bases remaining between them. The CDR3 DNA reads as TGTGCCAGCAGTGAAATCCCCCTCGGGGAGCTGTTTTTT. It yields the protein CASSEIPLGELFF.

This clone was observed a handful of times. The gene calls are TRBV19 and TRBJ1-1; 9 nucleotides match TRBD1. The CDR3 extends over 16 amino acids. Germline V gives CDR1 LNHDA, CDR2 SQIVND (reference sequence). V shed 3 bases and J 0 bases; nucleotides not matched to a gene: 5. The CDR3 loop is CASSMTTGGLNTEAFF. The DNA of the CDR3 is TGTGCCAGTAGTATGACCACAGGGGGCTTGAACACTGAAGCTTTCTTT.

This clone was recorded a few times. The rearrangement links TRBV18 to TRBJ2-7; 8 bases align to TRBD2. This CDR3 comprises 17 residues. Germline loops: CDR1 KGHSH, CDR2 LQKENI. V gave up 3 bases and J gave up 0 bases; unmatched junction bases: 10. CDR3: CASSPLLGAGGSYEQYF. CDR3 in DNA: TGTGCCAGCTCACCGCTCTTAGGGGCGGGGGGCTCCTACGAGCAGTACTTC. Full variable domain (outside the CDR3, taken from reference TRBV18 and TRBJ2-7): NAGVMQNPRHLVRRRGQEARLRCSPMKGHSHVYWYRQLPEEGLKFMVYLQKENIIDESGMPKERFSAEFPKEGPSILRIQQVVRGDSAAYFCASSPLLGAGGSYEQYFGPGTRLTVT.

The rearrangement joins TRBV9 to TRBJ1-3; 9 bases align to TRBD1. Germline CDR1 and CDR2: SGDLS and YYNGEE. The CDR3 sequence is 16 residues long. The trim removed 4 bases at V and 0 bases at J, leaving 5 bases unmatched. In DNA, the CDR3 is TGTGCCAGCAGCACAACGACAGGGGGCTCTGGAAACACCATATATTTT. It specifies CASSTTTGGSGNTIYF.

V gene TRBV7-2 combines with J gene TRBJ2-7; no clear D. The CDR3 is 16 residues long. The germline V gene encodes CDR1 SGHTA and CDR2 FQGNSA. Trimming took off 5 bases at V and 4 bases at J, with 21 bases between the two ends. CDR3 region: CASSPQMGPMWYEQYF. The CDR3, as DNA: TGTGCCAGCAGCCCCCAGATGGGCCCCATGTGGTACGAGCAGTACTTC.

The chain joins TRBV6-6 to TRBJ1-4; 10 bases map to TRBD1. CDR3 length equals 15 residues. CDR1 is MNHNY and CDR2 is SVGAGI in the germline V gene (reference sequence). V lost 6 bases to trimming and J lost 8 bases; unmatched junction nucleotides: 9. The CDR3 sequence: CASSGTGVPGEKLFF. The CDR3 DNA reads as TGTGCCAGCAGCGGGACAGGGGTTCCAGGGGAAAAACTGTTTTTT.

The genes are TRBV18 and TRBJ2-4; perhaps TRBD2 as D (6 bases). The V end lost 2 bases, the J end lost 4 bases, and 15 bases lay between the germline ends. The CDR3 has 16 residues. Germline V gene data show CDR1 as KGHSH and CDR2 as LQKENI. As DNA, the CDR3 is TGTGCCAGCTCACCAGGGGGGAGAACTCGGAAAAACATTCAGTACTTC. Protein product: CASSPGGRTRKNIQYF.

This clone turned up a few times. The chain couples TRBV2 to TRBJ1-1; possibly TRBD1 for D (5 bases). CDR1 is SNHLY and CDR2 is FYNNEI in the germline V gene. Trimming removed 6 bases from V and 0 bases from J, with 11 bases in between. The CDR3 totals 14 residues. The CDR3 DNA reads TGTGCCAGCAGGCCACGGACAATGAACACTGAAGCTTTCTTT. This gives the protein CASRPRTMNTEAFF.

The V gene is TRBV5-1, the J gene TRBJ1-2, with D tentatively TRBD1 (6 bases). Trimming left V 0 bases short and J 5 bases short, with 29 bases between. The CDR3 is 20 amino acids. Germline V gives CDR1 SGHRS, CDR2 YFSETQ. CDR3 DNA sequence: TGCGCCAGCAGCTTGGTCCCCAAAACAGGGCCTCACAACCTTCCATATGGCTACACCTTC. Translating gives CASSLVPKTGPHNLPYGYTF.

There are a few counts of this clone. The genes are TRBV18 and TRBJ2-3, with 9 bases that match TRBD2. Germline V lookup: CDR1 KGHSH, CDR2 LQKENI. The CDR3 spans 16 residues. The junction had 12 bases not matched to a gene; V was cut back by 6 bases and J by 5 bases. The CDR3 reads CASSPRLAGGVDTQYF. The CDR3 bases are TGTGCCAGCTCCCCCCGTCTTGCGGGGGGGGTAGATACGCAGTATTTT.

This clone was seen a few times. The rearrangement links TRBV7-2 to TRBJ1-4; weak D call: TRBD1 (5 bases). V lost 2 bases, J lost 0 bases, and 13 bases lay in between. The CDR3 is 17 amino acids. Per germline, CDR1 SGHTA and CDR2 FQGNSA. CDR3 nucleotides: TGTGCCAGCAGCTTAAGGCGCCAGGGATCAACTAATGAAAAACTGTTTTTT. Translated: CASSLRRQGSTNEKLFF.

As concerns this clone: A read error may account for a junction end that differs from germline. The chain couples TRBV7-7 to TRBJ2-2, with 11 bases that match TRBD2. Germline V CDR1 and CDR2: SSHAT, FNYEAQ (reference sequence). The CDR3 consists of 18 residues. The CDR3: CASSSIAGGPVLTGELFF. CDR3 sequence (DNA): TGTGCTAGCAGCTCAATAGCGGGGGGGCCAGTCTTAACCGGGGAGCTGTTTTTT.

This clone was detected only once. The CDR3 coding sequence is TGCGCCAGCAGCCAGGGACAGGGGTCCAATCAGCCCCAGCATTTT. Protein: CASSQGQGSNQPQHF. The chain recombines TRBV5-1 with TRBJ1-5; TRBD1 matches 10 bases. CDR3 length: 15 amino acids. V was pared by 4 bases and J by 3 bases, with 4 bases of the junction left unmatched. CDR1 is SGHRS and CDR2 is YFSETQ in the germline V gene.

The V gene is TRBV15, the J gene TRBJ2-3; D possibly corresponds to TRBD1 (5 bases). Germline CDR1 LNHNV, CDR2 YYDKDF (reference sequence). This CDR3 spans 15 amino acids. With 2 bases removed from V and 2 bases from J, the gap between germline ends came to 11 bases. CDR3 region: CATSRTGWNTDTQYF. DNA for the CDR3: TGTGCCACCAGCAGAACAGGATGGAACACAGATACGCAGTATTTT.

V usage is TRBV4-3 and J usage is TRBJ2-7, with a possible D match to TRBD2 (5 bases). Germline values: CDR1 LGHNA, CDR2 YSLEER. V was trimmed by 5 bases and J by 4 bases, leaving 27 bases between them. This CDR3 is 18 amino acids long. In DNA, the CDR3 is TGCGCCAGCAGCTCCGTTAATAGCGACGGGTCCCTGGCTTACGAGCAGTACTTC. Protein product: CASSSVNSDGSLAYEQYF.

The chain joins TRBV9 to TRBJ2-1; 9 bases align to TRBD1. Germline trimming cut 2 bases from V and 4 bases from J; bases unmatched to any gene: 19. This CDR3 has 20 amino acids. Per the germline V gene, CDR1 is SGDLS and CDR2 is YYNGEE. CDR3 in amino acids: CASSVPSGQGYSLPYNEQFF. DNA for the CDR3: TGTGCCAGCAGCGTCCCTTCGGGACAGGGCTACTCATTGCCTTACAATGAGCAGTTCTTC.

This chain joins TRBV10-3 and TRBJ2-4; the match to TRBD2 covers 8 bases. This CDR3 spans 14 amino acids. Per the germline V gene, CDR1 is ENHRY and CDR2 is SYGVKD. V was pared by 5 bases and J by 6 bases, with 6 bases of the junction left unmatched. The CDR3 sequence: CAISYEAGANIQYF. Here the CDR3 DNA reads TGTGCCATCAGTTATGAAGCGGGGGCAAACATTCAGTACTTC.

The chain links TRBV25-1 to TRBJ1-5, with 10 bases that match TRBD1. Germline V gives CDR1 MGHDK, CDR2 SYGVNS. V lost 4 bases and J lost 5; bases outside the gene matches: 2. This CDR3 is built from 14 residues. The CDR3 is CASSGQGAYQPQHF. DNA of the CDR3: TGTGCCAGCAGTGGACAGGGGGCGTATCAGCCCCAGCATTTT.

The chain links TRBV11-2 to TRBJ2-2; TRBD2 agrees at 12 bases. CDR1 SGHAT and CDR2 FQNNGV come from the germline V gene. The J segment lost 5 bases and the V segment lost 3 bases, leaving 10 bases of the junction unmatched. The CDR3 length is 18 residues. The chain's CDR3 is CASSFRTSGVKGTGELFF. The CDR3 DNA sequence: TGTGCCAGCAGCTTCAGGACTAGCGGGGTCAAGGGTACCGGGGAGCTGTTTTTT.

There are a few counts of this clone. The chain has TRBV5-1 and TRBJ2-7; D perhaps matches TRBD2 (6 bases). Trimming shortened V by 2 bases and J by 5 bases, and 20 bases separated the two germline ends. Germline V lookup: CDR1 SGHRS, CDR2 YFSETQ. This CDR3 spans 16 amino acids. CDR3 region: CASSFRRGQTDNEQYF. DNA of the CDR3: TGCGCCAGCAGCTTCCGGCGGGGCCAAACGGACAACGAGCAGTACTTC. The full variable domain, with the rest looked up from reference TRBV5-1 and TRBJ2-7, is KAGVTQTPRYLIKTRGQQVTLSCSPISGHRSVSWYQQTPGQGLQFLFEYFSETQRNKGNFPGRFSGRQFSNSRSEMNVSTLELGDSALYLCASSFRRGQTDNEQYFGPGTRLTVT.

Only a few counts were recorded for this clone. The V and J genes are TRBV6-1 and TRBJ1-1; 8 nucleotides match TRBD1. The CDR3 loop spans 13 amino acids. Germline CDR1 and CDR2: MNHNS and SASEGT. Trimming removed 4 bases from V and 4 bases from J; junction bases left unmatched: 2. The CDR3 nucleotides read TGTGCCAGCAGTGTTCAGGGGGCCACTGAAGCTTTCTTT. It is translated as CASSVQGATEAFF.

The rearrangement joins TRBV15 to TRBJ2-2; D unresolved. This CDR3 comprises 16 residues. The germline CDR1 and CDR2 sequences are LNHNV and YYDKDF (reference sequence). V lost 0 bases to trimming and J lost 12 bases, with 20 bases between them. CDR3 sequence: CATSRDRAGPGEKLFF. DNA of the CDR3: TGTGCCACCAGCAGAGATCGAGCCGGCCCCGGAGAGAAGCTGTTTTTT.

The V and J genes are TRBV10-3 and TRBJ1-2; the D gene is possibly TRBD1 (6 bases). The germline gives CDR1 ENHRY, CDR2 SYGVKD. Trimming left V 3 bases short and J 0 bases short, with 14 bases between. This CDR3 has 16 amino acids. The CDR3 nucleotides are TGTGCCATCAGTGACCCTGACAGGAGATCTAACTATGGCTACACCTTC. Protein product: CAISDPDRRSNYGYTF.

In its sample, this clone is medium-sized. This chain connects TRBV23-1 to TRBJ1-2; a weak D match, TRBD1 (6 bases). TRBV23-1 is placed among ORFs of uncertain function. This CDR3 comprises 15 residues. V lost 0 bases to trimming and J lost 2 bases, with 10 bases between them. The CDR3 spells CASSQSNRANYGYTF. The CDR3 DNA reads TGCGCCAGCAGTCAATCGAACAGGGCCAACTATGGCTACACCTTC.

The chain has TRBV15 and TRBJ2-5, with D possibly TRBD1 on 6 matching bases. CDR1 and CDR2 (germline): LNHNV, YYDKDF (reference sequence). The germline V and J ends were trimmed by 0 bases and 2 bases, with 10 bases remaining between them. The length of the CDR3 is 15 residues. Here the CDR3 reads CATSRDRTDQETQYF. DNA for the CDR3: TGTGCCACCAGCAGAGATAGGACAGATCAAGAGACCCAGTACTTC.

The chain combines TRBV7-2 with TRBJ1-3; tentative D call: TRBD1 (5 bases). Germline CDR1 SGHTA, CDR2 FQGNSA. V was cut by 4 bases and J by 4 bases, with 14 bases left in between. The length of the CDR3 is 15 residues. The CDR3 DNA sequence: TGTGCCAGCAGCTCGAGGGGAGGCGCGGGAAACACCATATATTTT. As protein: CASSSRGGAGNTIYF.

This clone was observed once. The chain recombines TRBV2 with TRBJ1-5, with 7 bases identical to TRBD1. Germline trimming cut 6 bases from V and 2 bases from J; bases unmatched to any gene: 13. The CDR3 contains 17 residues. Per the germline V gene, CDR1 is SNHLY and CDR2 is FYNNEI. The CDR3 DNA sequence: TGTGCCAGCAGGGTGGGGGCAGGGGGTCTCGGCAATCAGCCCCAGCATTTT. Translating it yields CASRVGAGGLGNQPQHF.

This rearrangement joins TRBV27 to TRBJ2-7, with 9 positions matching TRBD1. V was clipped by 6 bases and J by 4 bases; unmatched bases: 10. This CDR3 is 15 amino acids long. Germline CDR1 reads MNHEY; CDR2 reads SMNVEV (reference sequence). As DNA, the CDR3 is TGTGCCAGCAGGAGACCGGGACAGGGCATGTACGAGCAGTACTTC. As protein: CASRRPGQGMYEQYF.

The gene calls are TRBV4-1 and TRBJ2-7; 15 bases agree with TRBD2. There are 15 residues in the CDR3. V lost 3 bases and J lost 6; bases outside the gene matches: 3. CDR1 is MGHRA and CDR2 is YSYEKL in the germline V gene. The CDR3 DNA reads TGCGCCAGCAGCCAGGGACTAGCGGGGGGAGGCGAGCAGTACTTC. It encodes CASSQGLAGGGEQYF.

The rearrangement links TRBV19 to TRBJ1-2; a weak D match, TRBD1 (6 bases). This CDR3 spans 14 amino acids. Germline values: CDR1 LNHDA, CDR2 SQIVND (reference sequence). V was shortened by 8 bases and J by 7 bases, with 20 bases between the two germline ends. The CDR3 region is CASYPGGSLGGYTF. The DNA for the CDR3 is TGTGCCAGTTATCCGGGGGGCTCTCTCGGTGGCTACACCTTC.